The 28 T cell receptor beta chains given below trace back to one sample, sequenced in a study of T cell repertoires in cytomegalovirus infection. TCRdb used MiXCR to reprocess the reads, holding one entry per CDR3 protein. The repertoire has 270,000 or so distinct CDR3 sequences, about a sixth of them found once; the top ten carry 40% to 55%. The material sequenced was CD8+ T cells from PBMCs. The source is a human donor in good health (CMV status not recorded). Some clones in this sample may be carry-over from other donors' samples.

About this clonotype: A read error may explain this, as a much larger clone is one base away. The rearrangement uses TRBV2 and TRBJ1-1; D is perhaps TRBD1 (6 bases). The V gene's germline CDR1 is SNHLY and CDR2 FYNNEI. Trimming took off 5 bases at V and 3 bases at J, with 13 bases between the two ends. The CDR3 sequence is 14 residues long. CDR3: CASSPGAIYTEAFF. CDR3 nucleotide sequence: TGTGCCAGCAGTCCAGGGGCGATCTACACTGAAGCTTTCTTT. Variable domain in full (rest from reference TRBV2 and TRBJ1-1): EPEVTQTPSHQVTQMGQEVILRCVPISNHLYFYWYRQILGQKVEFLVSFYNNEISEKSEIFDDQFSVERPDGSNFTLKIRSTKLEDSAMYFCASSPGAIYTEAFFGQGTRLTVV.

CDR3 sequence (DNA): TGTGCCAGCAGCCATATGACAGGACCATCCCGGGACGAGCAGTACTTC. Translation: CASSHMTGPSRDEQYF. This chain uses TRBV4-2 with TRBJ2-7; TRBD1 is a possible D gene (6 bases). The CDR3 runs to 16 residues. Germline CDR1 and CDR2: LGHNA and YNFKEQ. V was pared by 3 bases and J by 5 bases, with 20 bases between.

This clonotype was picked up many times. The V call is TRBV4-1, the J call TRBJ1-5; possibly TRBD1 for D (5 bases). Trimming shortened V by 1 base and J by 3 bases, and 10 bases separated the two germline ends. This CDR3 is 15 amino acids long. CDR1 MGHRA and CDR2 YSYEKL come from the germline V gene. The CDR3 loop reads CASSQVTENNQPQHF. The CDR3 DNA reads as TGCGCCAGCAGCCAAGTGACAGAGAACAATCAGCCCCAGCATTTT.

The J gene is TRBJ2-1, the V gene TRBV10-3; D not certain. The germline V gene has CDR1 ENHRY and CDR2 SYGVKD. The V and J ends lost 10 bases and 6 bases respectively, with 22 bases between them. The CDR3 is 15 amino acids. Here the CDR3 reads CATPSSDMSVNEQFF. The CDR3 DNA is TGTGCCACTCCTTCAAGCGACATGTCCGTCAATGAGCAGTTCTTC.

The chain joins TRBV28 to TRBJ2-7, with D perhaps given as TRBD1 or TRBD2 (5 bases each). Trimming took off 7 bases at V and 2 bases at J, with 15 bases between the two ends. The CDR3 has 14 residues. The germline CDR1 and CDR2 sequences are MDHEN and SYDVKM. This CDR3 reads CASTPRDVPYEQYF. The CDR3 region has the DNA TGTGCCAGCACCCCTAGGGACGTACCCTACGAGCAGTACTTC. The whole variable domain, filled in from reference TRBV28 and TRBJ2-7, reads DVKVTQSSRYLVKRTGEKVFLECVQDMDHENMFWYRQDPGLGLRLIYFSYDVKMKEKGDIPEGYSVSREKKERFSLILESASTNQTSMYLCASTPRDVPYEQYFGPGTRLTVT.

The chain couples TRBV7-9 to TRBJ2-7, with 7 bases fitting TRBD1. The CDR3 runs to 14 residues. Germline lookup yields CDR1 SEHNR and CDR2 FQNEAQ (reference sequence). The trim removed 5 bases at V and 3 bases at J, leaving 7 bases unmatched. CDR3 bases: TGTGCCAGCAGCGCCTCGGGACAGTACTACGAGCAGTACTTC. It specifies CASSASGQYYEQYF.

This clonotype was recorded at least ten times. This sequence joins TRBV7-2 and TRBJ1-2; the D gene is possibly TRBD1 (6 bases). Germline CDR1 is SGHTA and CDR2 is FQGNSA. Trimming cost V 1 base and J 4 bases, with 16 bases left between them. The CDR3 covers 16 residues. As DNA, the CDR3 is TGTGCCAGCAGCTTAGTTGGGGGCACTCGCCGCTATGGCTACACCTTC. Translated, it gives CASSLVGGTRRYGYTF.

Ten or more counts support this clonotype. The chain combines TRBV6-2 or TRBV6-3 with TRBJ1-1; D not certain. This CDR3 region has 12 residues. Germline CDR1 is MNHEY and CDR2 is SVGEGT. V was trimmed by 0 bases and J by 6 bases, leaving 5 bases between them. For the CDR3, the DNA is TGTGCCAGCAGTTACTCCGCTGCTGAAGCTTTCTTT. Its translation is CASSYSAAEAFF.

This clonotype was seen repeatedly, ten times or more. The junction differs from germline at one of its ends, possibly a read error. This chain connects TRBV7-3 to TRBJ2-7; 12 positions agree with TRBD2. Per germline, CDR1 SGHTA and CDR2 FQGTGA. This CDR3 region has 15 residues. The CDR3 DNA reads TGTGCCAGCAGCATAACTAGCGGGGGGTCCTACGAGCAGTACTTC. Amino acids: CASSITSGGSYEQYF. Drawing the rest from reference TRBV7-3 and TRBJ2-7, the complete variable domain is GAGVSQTPSNKVTEKGKYVELRCDPISGHTALYWYRQSLGQGPEFLIYFQGTGAADDSGLPNDRFFAVRPEGSVSTLKIQRTERGDSAVYLCASSITSGGSYEQYFGPGTRLTVT.

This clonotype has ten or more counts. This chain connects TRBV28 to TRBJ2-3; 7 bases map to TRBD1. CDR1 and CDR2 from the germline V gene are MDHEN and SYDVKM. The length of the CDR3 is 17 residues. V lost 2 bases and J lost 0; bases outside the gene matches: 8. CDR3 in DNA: TGTGCCAGCAGTTTAGCAGGGACAGCTACTAGCACAGATACGCAGTATTTT. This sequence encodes CASSLAGTATSTDTQYF. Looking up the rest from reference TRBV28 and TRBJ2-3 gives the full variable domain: DVKVTQSSRYLVKRTGEKVFLECVQDMDHENMFWYRQDPGLGLRLIYFSYDVKMKEKGDIPEGYSVSREKKERFSLILESASTNQTSMYLCASSLAGTATSTDTQYFGPGTRLTVL.

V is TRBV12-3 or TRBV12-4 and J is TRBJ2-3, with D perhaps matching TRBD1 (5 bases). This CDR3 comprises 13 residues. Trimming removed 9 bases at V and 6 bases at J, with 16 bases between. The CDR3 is CASSLGARDTQYF. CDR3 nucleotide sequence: TGTGCCAGTTCGTTAGGGGCTCGGGATACGCAGTATTTT.

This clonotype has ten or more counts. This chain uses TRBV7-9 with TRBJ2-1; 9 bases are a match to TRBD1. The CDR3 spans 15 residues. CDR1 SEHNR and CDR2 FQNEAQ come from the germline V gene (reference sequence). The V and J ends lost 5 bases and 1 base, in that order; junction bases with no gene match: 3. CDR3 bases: TGTGCCAGCAGCAGGACAGGGGCTTCCTACAATGAGCAGTTCTTC. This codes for CASSRTGASYNEQFF.

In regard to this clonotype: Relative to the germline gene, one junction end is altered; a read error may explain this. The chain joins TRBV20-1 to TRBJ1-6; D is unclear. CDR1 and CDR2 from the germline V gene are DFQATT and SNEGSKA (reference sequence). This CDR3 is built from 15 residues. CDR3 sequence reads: CSARDLGNWGSPFHF. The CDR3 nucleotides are TGCAGTGCTAGAGATCTGGGGAATTGGGGTTCACCCTTCCACTTT.

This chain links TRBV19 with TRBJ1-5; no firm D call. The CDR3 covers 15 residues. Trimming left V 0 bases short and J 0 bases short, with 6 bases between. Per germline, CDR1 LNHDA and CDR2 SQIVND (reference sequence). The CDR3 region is CASSIDDNSNQPQHF. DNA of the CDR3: TGTGCCAGTAGTATAGATGACAATAGCAATCAGCCCCAGCATTTT.

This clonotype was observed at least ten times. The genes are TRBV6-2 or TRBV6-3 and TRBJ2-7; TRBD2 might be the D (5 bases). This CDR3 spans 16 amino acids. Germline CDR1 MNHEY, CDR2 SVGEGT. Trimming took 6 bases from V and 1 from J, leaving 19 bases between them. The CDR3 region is CASRHNPRDLSYEQYF. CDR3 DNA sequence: TGTGCCAGCAGACACAACCCCCGGGATCTATCCTACGAGCAGTACTTC.

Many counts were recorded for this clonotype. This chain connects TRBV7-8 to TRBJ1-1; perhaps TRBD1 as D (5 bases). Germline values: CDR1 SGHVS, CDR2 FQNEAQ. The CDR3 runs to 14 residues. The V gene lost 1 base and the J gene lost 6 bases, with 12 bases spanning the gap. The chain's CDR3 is CASSLERGDPEAFF. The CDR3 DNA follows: TGTGCCAGCAGCTTAGAACGGGGGGACCCTGAAGCTTTCTTT.

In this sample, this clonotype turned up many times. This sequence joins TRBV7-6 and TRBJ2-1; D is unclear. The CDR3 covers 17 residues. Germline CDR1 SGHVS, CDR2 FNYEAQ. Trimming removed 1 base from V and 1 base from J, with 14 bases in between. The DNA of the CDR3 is TGTGCCAGCAGCTTAGTCCCGGGTGCCGGGTCCTACAATGAGCAGTTCTTC. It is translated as CASSLVPGAGSYNEQFF.

The CDR3 DNA reads TGCAGCGTTGCCCGGGCGAACACTGAAGCTTTCTTT. Amino acid sequence: CSVARANTEAFF. V and J are TRBV29-1 and TRBJ1-1; no firm D call. CDR1 and CDR2 (germline): SQVTM, ANQGSEA. Trimming cost V 4 bases and J 1 base, with 7 bases left between them. The CDR3 runs 12 residues.

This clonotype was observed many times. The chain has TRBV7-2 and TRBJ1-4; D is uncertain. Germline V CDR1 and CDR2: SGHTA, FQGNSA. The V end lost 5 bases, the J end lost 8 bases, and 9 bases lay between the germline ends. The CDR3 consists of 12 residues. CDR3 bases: TGTGCCAGCAGCCGTGACGGGGAAAAACTGTTTTTT. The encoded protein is CASSRDGEKLFF.

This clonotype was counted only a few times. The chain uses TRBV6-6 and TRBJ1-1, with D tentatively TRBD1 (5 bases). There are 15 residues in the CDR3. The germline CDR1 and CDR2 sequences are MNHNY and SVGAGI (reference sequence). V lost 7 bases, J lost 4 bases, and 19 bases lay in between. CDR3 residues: CASTHRGISGTEAFF. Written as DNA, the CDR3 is TGTGCCAGCACCCATCGGGGGATTTCGGGCACTGAAGCTTTCTTT.

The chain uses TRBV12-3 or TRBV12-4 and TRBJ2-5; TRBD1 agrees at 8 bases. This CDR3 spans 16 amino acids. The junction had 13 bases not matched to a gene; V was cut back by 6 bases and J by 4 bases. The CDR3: CASRLFGTGGRETQYF. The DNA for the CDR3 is TGTGCCAGCAGACTATTTGGGACAGGTGGAAGAGAGACCCAGTACTTC.

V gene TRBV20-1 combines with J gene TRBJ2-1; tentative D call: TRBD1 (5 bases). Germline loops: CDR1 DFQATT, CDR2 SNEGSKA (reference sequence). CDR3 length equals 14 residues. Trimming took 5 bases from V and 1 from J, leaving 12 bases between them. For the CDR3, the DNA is TGCAGTGCTCTTGACAAGGGGTCCTACAATGAGCAGTTCTTC. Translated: CSALDKGSYNEQFF.

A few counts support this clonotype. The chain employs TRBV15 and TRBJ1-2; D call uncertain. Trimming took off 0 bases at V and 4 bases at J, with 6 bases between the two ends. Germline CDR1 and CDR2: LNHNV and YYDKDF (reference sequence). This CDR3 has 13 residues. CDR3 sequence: CATSRDQTYGYTF. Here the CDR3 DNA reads TGTGCCACCAGCAGAGATCAGACCTATGGCTACACCTTC.

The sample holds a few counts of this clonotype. Here the CDR3 reads CASSPRGLAGGEEQFF. The CDR3 DNA reads as TGCGCCAGCAGCCCCCGGGGACTAGCGGGGGGCGAAGAGCAGTTCTTC. This chain uses TRBV4-1 with TRBJ2-1; 15 bases are shared with TRBD2. J gave up 10 bases and V 4 bases, and 8 bases lay outside the gene matches. The CDR3 spans 16 residues. Germline-derived CDR1 and CDR2 are MGHRA and YSYEKL.

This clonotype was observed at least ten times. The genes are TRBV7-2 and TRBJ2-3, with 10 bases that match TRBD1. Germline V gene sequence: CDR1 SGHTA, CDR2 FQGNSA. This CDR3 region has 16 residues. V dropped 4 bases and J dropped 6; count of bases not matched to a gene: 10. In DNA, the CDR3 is TGTGCCAGCAGCTCAGGACAGGGGGTTGTCGGGGATACGCAGTATTTT. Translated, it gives CASSSGQGVVGDTQYF. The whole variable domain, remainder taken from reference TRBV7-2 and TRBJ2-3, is GAGVSQSPSNKVTEKGKDVELRCDPISGHTALYWYRQSLGQGLEFLIYFQGNSAPDKSGLPSDRFSAERTGGSVSTLTIQRTQQEDSAVYLCASSSGQGVVGDTQYFGPGTRLTVL.

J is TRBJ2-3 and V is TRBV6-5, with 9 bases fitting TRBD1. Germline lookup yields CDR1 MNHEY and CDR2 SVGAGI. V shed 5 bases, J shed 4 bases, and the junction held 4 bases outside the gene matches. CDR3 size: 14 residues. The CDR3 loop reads CASSQWTGADTQYF. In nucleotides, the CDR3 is TGTGCCAGCAGTCAGTGGACAGGGGCAGATACGCAGTATTTT.

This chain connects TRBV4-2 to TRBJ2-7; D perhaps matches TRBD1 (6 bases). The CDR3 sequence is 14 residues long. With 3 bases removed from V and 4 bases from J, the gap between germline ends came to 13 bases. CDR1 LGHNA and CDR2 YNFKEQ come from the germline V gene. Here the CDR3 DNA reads TGTGCCAGCAGCCATTCCTTAACAGGGTACGAGCAGTACTTC. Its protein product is CASSHSLTGYEQYF.

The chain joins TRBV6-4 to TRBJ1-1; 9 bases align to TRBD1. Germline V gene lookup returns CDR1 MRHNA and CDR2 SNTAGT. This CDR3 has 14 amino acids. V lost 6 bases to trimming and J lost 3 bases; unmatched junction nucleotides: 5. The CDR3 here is CASRAGTGYTEAFF. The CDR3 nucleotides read TGTGCCAGCAGGGCCGGGACAGGGTACACTGAAGCTTTCTTT.